This TCR beta chain originates from a study of STAT5B mutations in CD4+ large granular lymphocyte leukemia. Measured with immunoSEQ multiplex PCR; TCRdb has only the in-frame clones, and not every one. The sample lists some 21,000 clones, roughly 77% occurring once. Germline V gene data show CDR1 as MDHEN and CDR2 as SYDVKM. The CDR3 totals 13 residues. The V gene lost 4 bases and the J gene lost 5 bases, with 11 bases spanning the gap. This clone came up a few times. Buffy coats from healthy blood donors served as controls. This TCR was sampled from a human donor in good health. V usage is TRBV28 and J usage is TRBJ1-1, with D perhaps matching TRBD1 (5 bases). What was sequenced was CD4+ T cells from blood buffy coats. The CDR3 region is CASSWGGRTEAFF. The DNA for the CDR3 is TGTGCCAGCAGTTGGGGCGGGAGGACTGAAGCTTTCTTT. Using reference TRBV28 and TRBJ1-1 for the parts outside the CDR3, the full variable domain is DVKVTQSSRYLVKRTGEKVFLECVQDMDHENMFWYRQDPGLGLRLIYFSYDVKMKEKGDIPEGYSVSREKKERFSLILESASTNQTSMYLCASSWGGRTEAFFGQGTRLTVV.